A selection of T cell receptor beta chains follows, all from one sample in a study of shared clonotypes between healthy human individuals. Repertoires were generated with immunoSEQ multiplex PCR, while TCRdb's copy carries only in-frame clones and drops some. In the table there are roughly 520,000 clones, 95% to 97% of which are singletons. Specimen: naive CD4+ T cells sorted from blood. The origin of the receptors is a woman aged 25 to 39 in good health. Each CDR3 is given without its conserved first and last residue. For some rows the clone size is stated as once, few or many, or as a class when expanded; others skip it.

CDR3 length: 13; V gene: TRBV18; J gene: TRBJ2-5; clone size: -; CDR3 protein: ASSPSRAYQETQY
CDR3 length: 10; V gene: TRBV6-5; J gene: TRBJ2-7; clone size: -; CDR3 protein: ASSRTGPEQY
CDR3 length: 14; V gene: TRBV4-1; J gene: TRBJ2-1; clone size: -; CDR3 protein: ASSQGLAGGYNEQF
CDR3 length: 13; V gene: TRBV11-2; J gene: TRBJ2-3; clone size: once; CDR3 protein: ASSFRGAHTDTQY
CDR3 length: 13; V gene: TRBV10-3; J gene: TRBJ1-5; clone size: -; CDR3 protein: AMYSGQGAGQPQH
CDR3 length: 11; V gene: TRBV19; J gene: TRBJ1-1; clone size: -; CDR3 protein: ASSRTGNTEAF
CDR3 length: 13; V gene: TRBV6-1; J gene: TRBJ2-5; clone size: -; CDR3 protein: ASSPWAGVLKTQY
CDR3 length: 13; V gene: TRBV2; J gene: TRBJ1-5; clone size: -; CDR3 protein: ASRATGVSGQPQH
CDR3 length: 13; V gene: TRBV2; J gene: TRBJ2-1; clone size: -; CDR3 protein: ASGGTRQGIHEQF
CDR3 length: 14; V gene: TRBV9; J gene: TRBJ2-3; clone size: -; CDR3 protein: ASSVGTSSITDTQY
CDR3 length: 17; V gene: TRBV18; J gene: TRBJ2-2; clone size: -; CDR3 protein: ASSMRGAWGRTNTGELF
CDR3 length: 13; V gene: TRBV6-1; J gene: TRBJ2-3; clone size: -; CDR3 protein: ASSGTGARTDTQY
CDR3 length: 12; V gene: TRBV5-4; J gene: TRBJ1-3; clone size: -; CDR3 protein: ASSWEGSGNTIY
CDR3 length: 11; V gene: TRBV27; J gene: TRBJ2-7; clone size: -; CDR3 protein: ASSYAGRYEQY
CDR3 length: 13; V gene: TRBV5-6; J gene: TRBJ2-1; clone size: -; CDR3 protein: ASSLDQWSHNEQF
CDR3 length: 12; V gene: TRBV7-9; J gene: TRBJ1-5; clone size: -; CDR3 protein: ASSLGWANQPQH
CDR3 length: 14; V gene: TRBV4-1; J gene: TRBJ1-1; clone size: -; CDR3 protein: ASSQGVTGGDTEAF
CDR3 length: 14; V gene: TRBV5-1; J gene: TRBJ2-1; clone size: -; CDR3 protein: ASSLGGLAGEGEQF
CDR3 length: 12; V gene: TRBV7-9; J gene: TRBJ2-5; clone size: few; CDR3 protein: ASSLAIRGETQY
CDR3 length: 15; V gene: TRBV5-1; J gene: TRBJ2-2; clone size: -; CDR3 protein: ASSLRAGNTETGELF
CDR3 length: 9; V gene: TRBV29-1; J gene: TRBJ1-1; clone size: -; CDR3 protein: SGEGGTEAF
CDR3 length: 9; V gene: TRBV5-4; J gene: TRBJ2-7; clone size: -; CDR3 protein: ASSLNYEQY
CDR3 length: 11; V gene: TRBV2; J gene: TRBJ1-2; clone size: -; CDR3 protein: ASILPGSGGYT
CDR3 length: 11; V gene: TRBV29-1; J gene: TRBJ2-1; clone size: once; CDR3 protein: SVVGAPPSEQF
CDR3 length: 11; V gene: TRBV18; J gene: TRBJ2-7; clone size: -; CDR3 protein: ASSEGLSYEQY
CDR3 length: 12; V gene: TRBV2; J gene: TRBJ2-7; clone size: -; CDR3 protein: ASSQGLARTEQY
CDR3 length: 13; V gene: TRBV9; J gene: TRBJ1-1; clone size: -; CDR3 protein: ASSVVQSMNTEAF
CDR3 length: 15; V gene: TRBV5-1; J gene: TRBJ2-4; clone size: once; CDR3 protein: ASSSGLATLAKNIQY
CDR3 length: 14; V gene: TRBV27; J gene: TRBJ1-1; clone size: once; CDR3 protein: ASSLTRGLRITEAF
CDR3 length: 12; V gene: TRBV6-5; J gene: TRBJ1-5; clone size: once; CDR3 protein: ASSSDRALQPQH
CDR3 length: 13; V gene: TRBV5-4; J gene: TRBJ1-3; clone size: -; CDR3 protein: ASSLAGASGNTIY
CDR3 length: 10; V gene: TRBV27; J gene: TRBJ1-5; clone size: -; CDR3 protein: ASTGQVQPQH
CDR3 length: 12; V gene: TRBV9; J gene: TRBJ2-7; clone size: -; CDR3 protein: ASSVGGSFYEQY
CDR3 length: 11; V gene: TRBV5-1; J gene: TRBJ1-2; clone size: few; CDR3 protein: ASSSGQGDGYT
CDR3 length: 8; V gene: TRBV20-1; J gene: TRBJ1-2; clone size: -; CDR3 protein: SADGVGYT
CDR3 length: 16; V gene: TRBV7-2; J gene: TRBJ2-2; clone size: -; CDR3 protein: ASSLALSTGVGTGELF
CDR3 length: 12; V gene: TRBV4-2; J gene: TRBJ2-7; clone size: -; CDR3 protein: ASSQGTSPLGQY